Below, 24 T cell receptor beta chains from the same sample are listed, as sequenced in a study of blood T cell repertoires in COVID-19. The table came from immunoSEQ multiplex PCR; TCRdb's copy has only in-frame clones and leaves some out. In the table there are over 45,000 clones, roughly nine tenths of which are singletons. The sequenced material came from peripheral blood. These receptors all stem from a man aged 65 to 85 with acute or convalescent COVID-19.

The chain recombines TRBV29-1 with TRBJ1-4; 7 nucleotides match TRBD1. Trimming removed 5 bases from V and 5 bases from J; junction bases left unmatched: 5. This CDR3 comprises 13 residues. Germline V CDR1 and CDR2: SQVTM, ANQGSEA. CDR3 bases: TGCAGCGTTAGGGACAGCCCCAATGAAAAACTGTTTTTT. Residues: CSVRDSPNEKLFF.

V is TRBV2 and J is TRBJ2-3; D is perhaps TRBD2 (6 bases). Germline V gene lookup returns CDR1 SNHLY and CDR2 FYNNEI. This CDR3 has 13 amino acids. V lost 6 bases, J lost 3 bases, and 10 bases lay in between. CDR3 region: CASRRLGTDTQYF. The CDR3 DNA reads TGTGCCAGCAGGCGACTAGGTACAGATACGCAGTATTTT. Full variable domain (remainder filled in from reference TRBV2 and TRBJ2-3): EPEVTQTPSHQVTQMGQEVILRCVPISNHLYFYWYRQILGQKVEFLVSFYNNEISEKSEIFDDQFSVERPDGSNFTLKIRSTKLEDSAMYFCASRRLGTDTQYFGPGTRLTVL.

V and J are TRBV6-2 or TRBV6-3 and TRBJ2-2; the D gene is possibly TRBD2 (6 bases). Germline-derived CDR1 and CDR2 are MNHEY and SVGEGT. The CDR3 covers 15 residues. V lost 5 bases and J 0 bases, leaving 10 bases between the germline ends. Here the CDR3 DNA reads TGTGCCAGCAGTCCACAGCGGGCGAACACCGGGGAGCTGTTTTTT. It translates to CASSPQRANTGELFF.

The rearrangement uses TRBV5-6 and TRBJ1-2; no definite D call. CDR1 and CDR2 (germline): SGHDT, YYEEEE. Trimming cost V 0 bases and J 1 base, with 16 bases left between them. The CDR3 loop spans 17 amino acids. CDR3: CASSLALRSAFNYGYTF. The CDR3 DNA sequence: TGTGCCAGCAGCTTGGCGCTCAGGTCCGCGTTTAACTATGGCTACACCTTC.

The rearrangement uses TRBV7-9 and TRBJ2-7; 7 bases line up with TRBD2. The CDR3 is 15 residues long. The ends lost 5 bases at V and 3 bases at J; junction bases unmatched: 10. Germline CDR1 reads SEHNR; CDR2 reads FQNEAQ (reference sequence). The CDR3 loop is CASSLAGRGNYEQYF. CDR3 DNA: TGTGCCAGCAGCCTCGCCGGGCGGGGGAACTACGAGCAGTACTTC.

The CDR3 region has the DNA TGTGCCAGCAGCGTATCGACAGGGGTACTAGAGCCCCAGCATTTT. This encodes CASSVSTGVLEPQHF. The chain joins TRBV9 to TRBJ1-5, with 8 bases matching TRBD1. CDR1 SGDLS and CDR2 YYNGEE come from the germline V gene. This CDR3 has 15 residues. J gave up 8 bases and V 1 base, and 8 bases lay outside the gene matches.

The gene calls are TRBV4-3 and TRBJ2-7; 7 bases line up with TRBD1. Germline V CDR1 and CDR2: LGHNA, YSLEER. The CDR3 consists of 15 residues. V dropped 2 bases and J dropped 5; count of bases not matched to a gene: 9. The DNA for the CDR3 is TGCGCCAGCAGCCAACGAGGGGGCAACGGGGACGAGCAGTACTTC. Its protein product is CASSQRGGNGDEQYF.

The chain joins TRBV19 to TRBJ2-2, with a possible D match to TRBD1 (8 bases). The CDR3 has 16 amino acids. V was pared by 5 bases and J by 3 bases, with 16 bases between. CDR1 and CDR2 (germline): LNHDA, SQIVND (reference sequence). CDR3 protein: CASSLRTGRDTGELFF. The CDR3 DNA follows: TGTGCCAGTAGTCTACGGACAGGGAGGGACACCGGGGAGCTGTTTTTT.

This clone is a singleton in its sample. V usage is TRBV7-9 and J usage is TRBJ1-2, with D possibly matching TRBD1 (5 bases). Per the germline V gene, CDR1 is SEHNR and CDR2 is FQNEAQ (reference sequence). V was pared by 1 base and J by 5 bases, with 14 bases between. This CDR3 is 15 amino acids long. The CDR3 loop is CASSLDAGDYYGYTF. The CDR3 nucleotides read TGTGCCAGCAGCTTAGATGCGGGGGATTATTATGGCTACACCTTC. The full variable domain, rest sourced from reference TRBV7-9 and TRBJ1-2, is DTGVSQNPRHKITKRGQNVTFRCDPISEHNRLYWYRQTLGQGPEFLTYFQNEAQLEKSRLLSDRFSAERPKGSFSTLEIQRTEQGDSAMYLCASSLDAGDYYGYTFGSGTRLTVV.

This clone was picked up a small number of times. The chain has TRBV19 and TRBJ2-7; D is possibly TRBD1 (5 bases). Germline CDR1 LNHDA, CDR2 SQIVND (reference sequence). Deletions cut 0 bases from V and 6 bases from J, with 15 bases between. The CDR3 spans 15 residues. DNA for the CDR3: TGTGCCAGTAGTATAGATCCAACTGGGGCTAGCGAGCAGTACTTC. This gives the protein CASSIDPTGASEQYF.

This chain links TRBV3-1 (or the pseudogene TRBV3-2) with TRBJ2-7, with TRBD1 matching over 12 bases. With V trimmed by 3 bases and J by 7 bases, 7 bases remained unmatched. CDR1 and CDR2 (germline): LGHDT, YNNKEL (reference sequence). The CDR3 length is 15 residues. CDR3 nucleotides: TGTGCCAGCAGCCAGCGGGACAGGGGGCGAGGAGAGCAGTACTTC. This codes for CASSQRDRGRGEQYF.

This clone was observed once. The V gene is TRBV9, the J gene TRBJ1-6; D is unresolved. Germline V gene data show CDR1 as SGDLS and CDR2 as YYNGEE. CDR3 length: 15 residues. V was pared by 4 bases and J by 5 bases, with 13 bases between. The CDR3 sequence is CASSPSLANNSPLHF. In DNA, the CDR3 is TGTGCCAGCAGCCCCTCCCTGGCCAATAATTCACCCCTCCACTTT.

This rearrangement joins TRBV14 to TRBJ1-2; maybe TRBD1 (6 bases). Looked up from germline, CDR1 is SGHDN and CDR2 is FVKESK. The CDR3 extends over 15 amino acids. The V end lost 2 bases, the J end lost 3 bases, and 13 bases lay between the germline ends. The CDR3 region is CASSQSQGWDYGYTF. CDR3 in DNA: TGTGCCAGCAGCCAATCACAGGGTTGGGACTATGGCTACACCTTC. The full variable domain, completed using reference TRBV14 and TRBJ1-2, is EAGVTQFPSHSVIEKGQTVTLRCDPISGHDNLYWYRRVMGKEIKFLLHFVKESKQDESGMPNNRFLAERTGGTYSTLKVQPAELEDSGVYFCASSQSQGWDYGYTFGSGTRLTVV.

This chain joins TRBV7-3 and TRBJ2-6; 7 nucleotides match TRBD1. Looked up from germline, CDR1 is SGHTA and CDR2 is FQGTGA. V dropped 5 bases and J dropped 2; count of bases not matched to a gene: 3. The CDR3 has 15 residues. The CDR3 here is CASSPTGAGANVLTF. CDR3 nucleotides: TGTGCCAGCAGCCCAACAGGGGCTGGGGCCAACGTCCTGACTTTC.

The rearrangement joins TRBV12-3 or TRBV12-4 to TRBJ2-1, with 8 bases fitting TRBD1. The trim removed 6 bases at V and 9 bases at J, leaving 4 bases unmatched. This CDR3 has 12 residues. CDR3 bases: TGTGCCAGCAGCCAGGGGGCCGGTGAGCAGTTCTTC. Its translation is CASSQGAGEQFF.

The CDR3 is CASSRTQGPNSPLHF. The CDR3 bases are TGCGCCAGCAGCCGAACACAGGGGCCGAATTCACCCCTCCACTTT. This chain uses TRBV5-1 with TRBJ1-6, with 7 bases aligning to TRBD1. CDR1 is SGHRS and CDR2 is YFSETQ in the germline V gene. The CDR3 is made up of 15 amino acids. The V and J ends lost 4 bases and 7 bases, in that order; junction bases with no gene match: 8.

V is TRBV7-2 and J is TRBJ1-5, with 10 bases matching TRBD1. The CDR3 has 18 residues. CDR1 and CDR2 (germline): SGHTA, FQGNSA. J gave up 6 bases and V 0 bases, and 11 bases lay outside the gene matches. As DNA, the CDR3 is TGTGCCAGCAGCTTAGCCCCTTACCGGGACAGGGGCGGTCAGCCCCAGCATTTT. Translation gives CASSLAPYRDRGGQPQHF.

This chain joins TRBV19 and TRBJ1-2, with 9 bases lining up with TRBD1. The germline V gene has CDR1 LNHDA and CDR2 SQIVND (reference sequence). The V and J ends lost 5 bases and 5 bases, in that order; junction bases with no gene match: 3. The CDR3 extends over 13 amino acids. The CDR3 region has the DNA TGTGCCAGTAGTCCCGGACAGGGGTATGGCTACACCTTC. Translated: CASSPGQGYGYTF.

The CDR3 DNA reads TGTGCCAGCAGCTTAGGACAGAACTATGGCTACACCTTC. Its protein is CASSLGQNYGYTF. The chain employs TRBV11-2 and TRBJ1-2; TRBD1 is a possible D gene (5 bases). Germline V gene sequence: CDR1 SGHAT, CDR2 FQNNGV. This CDR3 has 13 residues. V lost 1 base, J lost 2 bases, and 5 bases lay in between.

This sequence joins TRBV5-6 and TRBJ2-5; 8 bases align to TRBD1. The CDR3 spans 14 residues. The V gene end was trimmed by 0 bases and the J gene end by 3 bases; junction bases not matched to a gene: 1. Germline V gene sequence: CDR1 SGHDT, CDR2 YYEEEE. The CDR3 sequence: CASSLAGQEETQYF. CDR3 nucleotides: TGTGCCAGCAGCTTGGCGGGACAGGAAGAGACCCAGTACTTC.

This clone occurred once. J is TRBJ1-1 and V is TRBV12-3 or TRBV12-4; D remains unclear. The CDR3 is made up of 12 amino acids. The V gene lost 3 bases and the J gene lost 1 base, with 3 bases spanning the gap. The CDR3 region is CASSFQNTEAFF. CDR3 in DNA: TGTGCCAGCAGTTTCCAGAACACTGAAGCTTTCTTT.

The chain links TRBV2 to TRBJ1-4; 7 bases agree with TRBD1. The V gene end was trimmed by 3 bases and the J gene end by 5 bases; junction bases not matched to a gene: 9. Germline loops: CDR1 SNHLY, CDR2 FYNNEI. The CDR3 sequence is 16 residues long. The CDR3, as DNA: TGTGCCAGCAGTGATGGAAGGGCCAGGGGGAATGAAAAACTGTTTTTT. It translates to CASSDGRARGNEKLFF.

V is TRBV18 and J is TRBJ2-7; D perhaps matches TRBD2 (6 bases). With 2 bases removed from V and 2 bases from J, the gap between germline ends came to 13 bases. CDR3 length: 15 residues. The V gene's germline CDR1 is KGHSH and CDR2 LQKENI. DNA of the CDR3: TGTGCCAGCTCACCAACTAGCTCGGTCCCCTACGAGCAGTACTTC. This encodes CASSPTSSVPYEQYF. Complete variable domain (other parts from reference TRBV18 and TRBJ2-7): NAGVMQNPRHLVRRRGQEARLRCSPMKGHSHVYWYRQLPEEGLKFMVYLQKENIIDESGMPKERFSAEFPKEGPSILRIQQVVRGDSAAYFCASSPTSSVPYEQYFGPGTRLTVT.

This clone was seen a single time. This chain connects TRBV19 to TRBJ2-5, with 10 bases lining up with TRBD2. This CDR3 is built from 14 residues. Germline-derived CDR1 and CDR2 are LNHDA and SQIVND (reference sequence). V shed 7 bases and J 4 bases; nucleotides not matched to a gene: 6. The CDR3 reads CASKSGGASETQYF. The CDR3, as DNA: TGTGCCAGTAAAAGCGGGGGGGCGTCAGAGACCCAGTACTTC.